Below are 30 T cell receptor beta chains sequenced from a single sample in a study of blood T cell repertoires in COVID-19. The assay was immunoSEQ multiplex PCR, and TCRdb's table has in-frame clones only and misses some. The profile shows over 150,000 clones, about three quarters of them singletons. The material sequenced was peripheral blood. The receptors derive from a man in his 60s with acute or convalescent COVID-19.

The genes are TRBV4-1 and TRBJ2-7; 8 nucleotides align to TRBD2. V was clipped by 2 bases and J by 5 bases; unmatched bases: 8. Germline CDR1 is MGHRA and CDR2 is YSYEKL. The CDR3 is 15 residues long. CDR3 coding DNA: TGCGCCAGCAGCCAAAGCACCCTCGGGAGGGACGAGCAGTACTTC. Residues: CASSQSTLGRDEQYF.

The rearrangement uses TRBV7-2 and TRBJ2-3; a weak D match, TRBD2 (6 bases). Germline V CDR1 and CDR2: SGHTA, FQGNSA. The CDR3 contains 19 residues. Trimming shortened V by 1 base and J by 2 bases, and 22 bases separated the two germline ends. The CDR3 bases are TGTGCCAGCAGCTTAGGGGTCAGATGGGTGGGGGGTAACACAGATACGCAGTATTTT. Translated: CASSLGVRWVGGNTDTQYF.

The chain carries TRBV6-2 or TRBV6-3 and TRBJ2-7; 8 positions match TRBD1. From germline, CDR1 is MNHEY and CDR2 SVGEGT. The CDR3 covers 15 residues. V was clipped by 1 base and J by 2 bases; unmatched bases: 4. The chain's CDR3 is CASSYYDRGAYEQYF. CDR3 nucleotides: TGTGCCAGCAGTTACTACGACAGGGGAGCCTACGAGCAGTACTTC.

The chain has TRBV6-5 and TRBJ2-4, with 9 bases matching TRBD1. The V segment lost 8 bases and the J segment 7 bases; nucleotides outside the gene matches: 9. The CDR3 has 14 residues. Per germline, CDR1 MNHEY and CDR2 SVGAGI. As DNA, the CDR3 is TGTGCCAGCGCGGCCGGGACAGGGAGGAACATTCAGTACTTC. Encoded protein: CASAAGTGRNIQYF.

The V and J genes are TRBV24-1 and TRBJ2-7; TRBD1 matches at 7 bases. CDR1 KGHDR and CDR2 SFDVKD come from the germline V gene. The CDR3 consists of 11 residues. Trimming removed 9 bases from V and 4 bases from J; junction bases left unmatched: 2. CDR3 protein: CATGTAYEQYF. CDR3 DNA sequence: TGTGCCACCGGGACAGCGTACGAGCAGTACTTC.

The chain joins TRBV7-6 to TRBJ1-6; D remains ambiguous. Germline V gives CDR1 SGHVS, CDR2 FNYEAQ. The CDR3 spans 15 residues. Trimming pared 2 bases from V and 1 base from J, leaving 6 bases between. CDR3 sequence reads: CASSLRGSYNSPLHF. Written as DNA, the CDR3 is TGTGCCAGCAGCTTACGGGGATCCTATAATTCACCCCTCCACTTT. Filled out from reference TRBV7-6 and TRBJ1-6, the complete variable domain reads GAGVSQSPRYKVTKRGQDVALRCDPISGHVSLYWYRQALGQGPEFLTYFNYEAQQDKSGLPNDRFSAERPEGSISTLTIQRTEQRDSAMYRCASSLRGSYNSPLHFGNGTRLTVT.

V gene TRBV12-3 or TRBV12-4 combines with J gene TRBJ1-1; 7 bases are shared with TRBD1. The CDR3 is made up of 13 amino acids. Trimming at V came to 7 bases and at J to 4 bases, leaving 6 bases not matched to a gene. The CDR3 loop reads CASTSGGSTEAFF. CDR3 in DNA: TGTGCCAGCACCTCAGGGGGTAGCACTGAAGCTTTCTTT.

This rearrangement joins TRBV5-6 to TRBJ1-2; no firm D call. Trimming removed 0 bases from V and 4 bases from J, with 16 bases in between. The germline gives CDR1 SGHDT, CDR2 YYEEEE. The CDR3 has 16 amino acids. DNA for the CDR3: TGTGCCAGCAGCTTGGGACCTTCCAAAGGGAGCTATGGCTACACCTTC. The encoded protein is CASSLGPSKGSYGYTF.

This chain uses TRBV24-1 with TRBJ2-2; D may be TRBD1 (6 bases). Germline V gives CDR1 KGHDR, CDR2 SFDVKD. The CDR3 extends over 14 amino acids. V lost 3 bases and J lost 7, with 11 bases in between. DNA for the CDR3: TGTGCCACCAGTGATCCACAGGGCTTCGGGGAGCTGTTTTTT. Its protein product is CATSDPQGFGELFF.

The CDR3 is CASSPTGGQDYGYTF. The DNA for the CDR3 is TGCGCCAGCAGCCCGACAGGGGGCCAAGACTATGGCTACACCTTC. The chain combines TRBV5-1 with TRBJ1-2; TRBD1 matches 10 bases. J lost 3 bases, V lost 4 bases, and 6 bases had no gene match. This CDR3 is built from 15 residues. Germline CDR1 SGHRS, CDR2 YFSETQ.

This chain links TRBV3-1 (or the pseudogene TRBV3-2) with TRBJ1-3; the D is unclear. In germline, CDR1 is LGHDT, CDR2 YNNKEL (reference sequence). CDR3 length: 15 amino acids. V was trimmed by 1 base and J by 4 bases, leaving 11 bases between them. The CDR3 sequence is CASSQGGRIGNTIYF. CDR3 in DNA: TGTGCCAGCAGCCAAGGAGGGCGCATAGGAAACACCATATATTTT.

The genes are TRBV10-2 and TRBJ2-2, with TRBD2 matching 16 bases. Germline V gene lookup returns CDR1 WSHSY and CDR2 SAAADI. The CDR3 has 20 residues. The trim removed 6 bases at V and 1 base at J, leaving 11 bases unmatched. CDR3 DNA: TGCGCCAGCAGGGCGGAACCGGGACTAGCGGGGGGGTTGAACACCGGGGAGCTGTTTTTT. The encoded protein is CASRAEPGLAGGLNTGELFF.

The gene calls are TRBV5-5 and TRBJ2-5; the D is unclear. Germline CDR1 is SGHKS and CDR2 is YYEKEE (reference sequence). The V end was cut by 1 base, the J end by 2 bases, with 9 bases between. This CDR3 has 14 amino acids. In DNA form, the CDR3 reads TGTGCCAGCAGCTTGCGACACGATCAAGAGACCCAGTACTTC. Its protein is CASSLRHDQETQYF.

The V call is TRBV11-2, the J call TRBJ1-1; TRBD1 agrees at 7 bases. Germline V CDR1 and CDR2: SGHAT, FQNNGV. The CDR3 runs to 14 residues. J was trimmed by 0 bases and V by 5 bases; bases with no gene match: 3. CDR3 sequence: CASSVGTVNTEAFF. The DNA of the CDR3 is TGTGCCAGCAGCGTCGGGACAGTGAACACTGAAGCTTTCTTT.

The chain has TRBV5-1 and TRBJ2-7, with D possibly being TRBD2 (7 bases). Germline-derived CDR1 and CDR2 are SGHRS and YFSETQ. Trimming shortened V by 2 bases and J by 3 bases, and 12 bases separated the two germline ends. This CDR3 is built from 14 residues. CDR3: CASSFSGGNYEQYF. CDR3 coding DNA: TGCGCCAGCAGCTTCTCGGGGGGCAACTACGAGCAGTACTTC.

CDR3 in amino acids: CASSEKQGIGNSPLHF. CDR3 DNA: TGCGCCAGCAGTGAAAAACAGGGTATAGGAAATTCACCCCTCCACTTT. The chain employs TRBV10-2 and TRBJ1-6, with D possibly being TRBD1 (6 bases). Trimming took off 3 bases at V and 7 bases at J, with 16 bases between the two ends. CDR1 and CDR2 (germline): WSHSY, SAAADI. The CDR3 consists of 16 residues.

The chain carries TRBV6-1 and TRBJ1-4; D is unresolved. From germline, CDR1 is MNHNS and CDR2 SASEGT. This CDR3 region has 12 residues. The germline V and J ends were trimmed by 4 bases and 8 bases, with 8 bases remaining between them. The CDR3, as DNA: TGTGCCAGCAGTGCAGCCGGGGAAAAACTGTTTTTT. Protein sequence: CASSAAGEKLFF.

The J gene is TRBJ2-5, the V gene TRBV12-5; TRBD2 is a possible D gene (6 bases). CDR1 LGHNT and CDR2 FRNRAP come from the germline V gene. The CDR3 is 16 residues long. V was shortened by 1 base and J by 4 bases, with 16 bases between the two germline ends. The CDR3 spells CASGLGVGGARETQYF. DNA of the CDR3: TGTGCTAGTGGTTTGGGGGTCGGAGGGGCCCGAGAGACCCAGTACTTC.

CDR3 region: CASIGQGALSGNTIYF. DNA for the CDR3: TGCGCCAGCATCGGACAGGGGGCTCTTTCTGGAAACACCATATATTTT. This chain joins TRBV10-2 and TRBJ1-3; 11 nucleotides match TRBD1. CDR1 is WSHSY and CDR2 is SAAADI in the germline V gene. The CDR3 covers 16 residues. Losses at the gene ends were 7 bases for V and 1 base for J; bases not matched to a gene: 6.

This chain joins TRBV4-3 and TRBJ2-7; maybe TRBD1 (5 bases). The CDR3 has 14 residues. Germline V gene sequence: CDR1 LGHNA, CDR2 YSLEER. Trimming removed 0 bases from V and 4 bases from J, with 10 bases in between. The CDR3 DNA is TGCGCCAGCAGCCAAGACAAAGGGGCTTACGAGCAGTACTTC. Encoded protein: CASSQDKGAYEQYF.

The chain uses TRBV18 and TRBJ2-1; TRBD2 agrees at 8 bases. Germline V gene data show CDR1 as KGHSH and CDR2 as LQKENI. CDR3 length equals 15 residues. V was clipped by 1 base and J by 7 bases; unmatched bases: 6. CDR3 sequence: CASSPLGGAGNEQFF. CDR3 in DNA: TGTGCCAGCTCACCACTCGGGGGGGCCGGAAATGAGCAGTTCTTC.

Of note for this clone: Other nucleotide sequences in the sample specify the same CDR3. The rearrangement joins TRBV9 to TRBJ2-2, with D possibly matching TRBD2 (6 bases). V dropped 0 bases and J dropped 2 bases, with 8 bases sitting between them. CDR1 is SGDLS, CDR2 YYNGEE, per germline. The CDR3 runs to 15 residues. DNA of the CDR3: TGTGCCAGCAGCGTAGCCGGGGGAAACACCGGGGAGCTGTTTTTT. Amino acids: CASSVAGGNTGELFF.

The rearrangement links TRBV21-1 to TRBJ1-2. TRBV21-1 is marked as a pseudogene. The CDR3 spans 16 residues. The CDR3 sequence: CASSKLSSRGNYGYTF. In DNA form, the CDR3 reads TGTGCCAGCAGCAAACTTAGTAGCCGGGGTAACTATGGCTACACCTTC.

This chain links TRBV9 with TRBJ1-1; TRBD1 aligns across 7 bases. Germline V lookup: CDR1 SGDLS, CDR2 YYNGEE. The CDR3 contains 16 residues. The V segment lost 4 bases and the J segment 4 bases; nucleotides outside the gene matches: 13. CDR3 coding DNA: TGTGCCAGCAGCACTAGACAGGGCCAAAGGAGCACTGAAGCTTTCTTT. The encoded protein is CASSTRQGQRSTEAFF.

A few counts support this clone. The V gene is TRBV5-1, the J gene TRBJ2-3; 8 bases agree with TRBD2. The V gene end was trimmed by 2 bases and the J gene end by 0 bases; junction bases not matched to a gene: 2. Germline V gene lookup returns CDR1 SGHRS and CDR2 YFSETQ. The CDR3 sequence is 15 residues long. CDR3 region: CASSLAGDSTDTQYF. The DNA of the CDR3 is TGCGCCAGCAGCTTAGCGGGGGATAGCACAGATACGCAGTATTTT.

This clone showed up just once. The chain couples TRBV5-1 to TRBJ2-5; tentatively, D is TRBD2 (5 bases). The CDR3 sequence is 12 residues long. From germline, CDR1 is SGHRS and CDR2 YFSETQ. V was pared by 4 bases and J by 4 bases, with 8 bases between. The CDR3 DNA is TGCGCCAGCAGCGAGGAGGTAGAGACCCAGTACTTC. Translated, it gives CASSEEVETQYF. Variable domain in full (rest from reference TRBV5-1 and TRBJ2-5): KAGVTQTPRYLIKTRGQQVTLSCSPISGHRSVSWYQQTPGQGLQFLFEYFSETQRNKGNFPGRFSGRQFSNSRSEMNVSTLELGDSALYLCASSEEVETQYFGPGTRLLVL.

The chain carries TRBV27 and TRBJ1-6; no reliable D call. Germline V lookup: CDR1 MNHEY, CDR2 SMNVEV (reference sequence). The CDR3 contains 16 residues. Deletions cut 4 bases from V and 0 bases from J, with 10 bases between. CDR3 sequence (DNA): TGTGCCAGCAGTTCTACTTGGAGCTCCTATAATTCACCCCTCCACTTT. Translated: CASSSTWSSYNSPLHF.

This clone was detected only once. This chain connects TRBV30 to TRBJ1-2; D not certain. Germline CDR1 is GTSNPN and CDR2 is SVGIG (reference sequence). The CDR3 contains 12 residues. V was cut by 2 bases and J by 4 bases, with 8 bases left in between. The CDR3 here is CAWSKGGYGYTF. The CDR3 nucleotides are TGTGCCTGGAGTAAGGGAGGCTATGGCTACACCTTC.

The chain uses TRBV11-1 and TRBJ2-5; 10 nucleotides align to TRBD2. The CDR3 contains 15 residues. Trimming at V came to 0 bases and at J to 5 bases, leaving 3 bases not matched to a gene. Germline-derived CDR1 and CDR2 are SGHAT and FQDESV (reference sequence). CDR3 in amino acids: CASSLAISGGETQYF. The CDR3 nucleotides read TGTGCCAGCAGCTTAGCGATTAGCGGGGGGGAGACCCAGTACTTC.

This chain connects TRBV19 to TRBJ2-1; D remains unclear. The CDR3 loop spans 14 amino acids. V was trimmed by 6 bases and J by 2 bases, leaving 11 bases between them. Germline CDR1 reads LNHDA; CDR2 reads SQIVND (reference sequence). CDR3 bases: TGTGCCAGTAGCGGCATGGGCCCCTACAATGAGCAGTTCTTC. This encodes CASSGMGPYNEQFF.